This TCR beta chain was observed in a study of molecular identifiers for immune sequencing clone quantification. A word on this clonotype: A much bigger clone sits one base away, suggesting this may be a read error.

Previously described methods and listed TCR primers were employed for the bulk TCR libraries. Each CDR3 protein gets one entry after TCRdb re-called the PCR reads with MiXCR. The sample holds 35,000 or so distinct CDR3 sequences; approximately 19% are singletons and the top ten take under 1.3%. The CDR3 totals 14 residues. V and J are TRBV5-3 and TRBJ2-7; 12 positions agree with TRBD1. TRBV5-3 is reported as an ORF; its role is uncertain. The sequenced sample consisted of naive CD8+ T cells from blood, with Jurkat cell RNA spiked in. Sample subset: FACS-sorted CD8+CD4-CCR7+CD45RA+ naive T cells. The clonotype was recovered from a human donor in good health. Some libraries in this study had Jurkat cell RNA spiked in. CDR3 coding DNA: TGTGCCAGCAGGAGGGACAGGGGGCCCTACGAGCAGTGCTTC. Translated, it gives CASRRDRGPYEQCF.